These 30 T cell receptor beta chains came from one sample sequenced in a study of beta chain features in type 1 diabetes. These TCRs are of unknown antigen specificity. The entirety of the isolated RNA underwent reverse transcription, so expressed TCRB transcripts were sequenced. Sequenced by immunoSEQ multiplex PCR; TCRdb stores in-frame clones only, minus some. The repertoire holds roughly 340,000 clones, with less than 15% as singletons. Study conclusions and caveats: Moderate but significant shortening of TCRB CDR3s was recorded in all four CD4+ subsets from Type 1 diabetes patients.

The sequenced sample was naive CD4+ T cells from blood. These receptors were collected from a woman aged 18-29 years with type 1 diabetes.

The gene calls are TRBV7-2 and TRBJ2-5; D is perhaps TRBD2 (5 bases). V was pared by 5 bases and J by 1 base, with 11 bases between. The CDR3 is made up of 14 amino acids. Germline CDR1 reads SGHTA; CDR2 reads FQGNSA. CDR3 protein: CASSPGLSQETQYF. The CDR3 coding sequence is TGTGCCAGCAGCCCTGGACTGTCCCAAGAGACCCAGTACTTC. The entire variable domain, with the rest obtained from reference TRBV7-2 and TRBJ2-5, is as follows: GAGVSQSPSNKVTEKGKDVELRCDPISGHTALYWYRQSLGQGLEFLIYFQGNSAPDKSGLPSDRFSAERTGGSVSTLTIQRTQQEDSAVYLCASSPGLSQETQYFGPGTRLLVL.

This clone was detected only a few times. The chain couples TRBV4-2 to TRBJ2-1, with TRBD2 as a possible D gene (5 bases). The CDR3 spans 14 residues. The ends were cut back, 4 bases at V and 8 bases at J, with 15 bases in the middle. CDR1 is LGHNA and CDR2 is YNFKEQ in the germline V gene. The CDR3 reads CASSPGRSRDEQFF. CDR3 sequence (DNA): TGTGCCAGCAGCCCGGGAAGGAGTAGGGATGAGCAGTTCTTC.

This chain uses TRBV27 with TRBJ2-6; tentative D call: TRBD2 (5 bases). Germline assignment: CDR1 MNHEY and CDR2 SMNVEV (reference sequence). The CDR3 is made up of 18 amino acids. Trimming removed 4 bases from V and 0 bases from J, with 16 bases in between. CDR3 sequence (DNA): TGTGCCAGCAGTTCCGGCGCAGGACTTTACTCTGGGGCCAACGTCCTGACTTTC. Its protein product is CASSSGAGLYSGANVLTF.

This clone was recorded a few times. The chain is built from TRBV29-1 and TRBJ2-7, with D maybe TRBD2 (5 bases). Germline V gives CDR1 SQVTM, CDR2 ANQGSEA. With 7 bases removed from V and 4 bases from J, the gap between germline ends came to 26 bases. There are 16 residues in the CDR3. CDR3 protein: CSARPSLGEVPYEQYV. In nucleotides, the CDR3 is TGCAGCGCCCGCCCCTCGCTCGGGGAAGTACCTTACGAGCAGTACGTC.

The rearrangement uses TRBV6-6 and TRBJ2-7; a possible D gene is TRBD1 (5 bases). Germline V gene sequence: CDR1 MNHNY, CDR2 SVGAGI (reference sequence). CDR3 length equals 12 residues. Trimming shortened V by 6 bases and J by 3 bases, and 9 bases separated the two germline ends. This CDR3 is CASSSRVYEQYV. The CDR3 DNA follows: TGTGCCAGCAGCTCCAGGGTCTACGAGCAGTACGTC.

V usage is TRBV14 and J usage is TRBJ2-7; TRBD2 matches at 7 bases. The CDR3 sequence is 13 residues long. The germline CDR1 and CDR2 sequences are SGHDN and FVKESK. V was pared by 3 bases and J by 6 bases, with 5 bases of the junction left unmatched. This CDR3 reads CASSQRELTEQYF. The DNA for the CDR3 is TGTGCCAGCAGCCAGCGGGAGCTTACCGAGCAGTACTTC.

This clone was seen only a few times. This sequence joins TRBV7-2 and TRBJ2-5; TRBD2 matches at 8 bases. This CDR3 region has 15 residues. CDR1 and CDR2 from the germline V gene are SGHTA and FQGNSA. V was pared by 4 bases and J by 5 bases, with 9 bases of the junction left unmatched. In DNA form, the CDR3 reads TGTGCCAGCAGCTCCAGGAGGACTAGCAGGGAGACCCAGTACTTC. Amino acid sequence: CASSSRRTSRETQYF.

The genes are TRBV9 and TRBJ2-4, with TRBD1 identical over 7 bases. CDR3 size: 13 residues. The germline CDR1 and CDR2 sequences are SGDLS and YYNGEE. The V segment lost 3 bases and the J segment 6 bases; nucleotides outside the gene matches: 3. DNA of the CDR3: TGTGCCAGCAGCGATAACAGGGGAAACATTCAGTACTTC. Translated, it gives CASSDNRGNIQYF.

The table lists this clone with a few counts. The chain couples TRBV9 to TRBJ1-4, with TRBD1 matching over 7 bases. This CDR3 region has 16 residues. The V gene end was trimmed by 4 bases and the J gene end by 0 bases; junction bases not matched to a gene: 6. Germline values: CDR1 SGDLS, CDR2 YYNGEE. DNA of the CDR3: TGTGCCAGCAGCTCGGGACAGCCTGCAACTAATGAAAAACTGTTTTTT. Its translation is CASSSGQPATNEKLFF.

This clone was seen a handful of times. The rearrangement links TRBV6-1 to TRBJ2-7, with D perhaps matching TRBD1 (6 bases). Germline CDR1 reads MNHNS; CDR2 reads SASEGT. The CDR3 is 13 residues long. Trimming cost V 5 bases and J 3 bases, with 11 bases left between them. The CDR3 region has the DNA TGTGCCAGCAGTCGGGACATCGGCTACGAGCAGTACGTC. Translated: CASSRDIGYEQYV.

This clone was observed a handful of times. The genes are TRBV7-8 and TRBJ2-7, with 11 bases aligning to TRBD2. V was pared by 5 bases and J by 2 bases, with 5 bases of the junction left unmatched. CDR3 size: 15 residues. The germline V gene encodes CDR1 SGHVS and CDR2 FQNEAQ. The CDR3 nucleotides are TGTGCCAGCAGCCTCACGACTAGCGGGGCCTACGAGCAGTACTTC. Its protein product is CASSLTTSGAYEQYF.

This sequence joins TRBV4-1 and TRBJ2-2; 9 bases are shared with TRBD1. This CDR3 is built from 16 residues. J was trimmed by 4 bases and V by 4 bases; bases with no gene match: 7. Germline V gene sequence: CDR1 MGHRA, CDR2 YSYEKL. The CDR3 coding sequence is TGCGCCAGCAGCCCGGGGGACAGGGCGGGCACCGGGGAGCTGTTTTTT. Translated, it gives CASSPGDRAGTGELFF.

This clone turned up a few times. The rearrangement links TRBV6-6 to TRBJ2-7; weak D call: TRBD2 (6 bases). This CDR3 comprises 14 residues. V was cut by 6 bases and J by 1 base, with 13 bases left in between. Germline V gives CDR1 MNHNY, CDR2 SVGAGI (reference sequence). CDR3 coding DNA: TGTGCCAGCAGGTCCCAACGGGAGTCCTACGAGCAGTACGTC. Its translation is CASRSQRESYEQYV.

This clone was detected only a few times. V is TRBV6-6 and J is TRBJ2-2; 7 bases fit TRBD1. The CDR3 covers 12 residues. V dropped 6 bases and J dropped 7; count of bases not matched to a gene: 2. Looked up from germline, CDR1 is MNHNY and CDR2 is SVGAGI (reference sequence). In nucleotides, the CDR3 is TGTGCCAGCAGCGGGACAGTCGGGGAGCTGTTTTTT. Its translation is CASSGTVGELFF.

This clone was observed a handful of times. V usage is TRBV2 and J usage is TRBJ2-2, with TRBD2 matching over 9 bases. This CDR3 has 15 amino acids. The germline gives CDR1 SNHLY, CDR2 FYNNEI. The V segment lost 9 bases and the J segment 7 bases; nucleotides outside the gene matches: 12. The CDR3 nucleotides are TGTGCCAGTACTCCTAGCGGGGCCGAACACGGGGAGCTGTTTTTT. As protein: CASTPSGAEHGELFF.

The rearrangement joins TRBV5-4 to TRBJ2-1; 9 bases line up with TRBD1. CDR3 length: 15 residues. J gave up 4 bases and V 4 bases, and 6 bases lay outside the gene matches. Germline CDR1 and CDR2: SGHNT and YYREEE (reference sequence). The CDR3 reads CASSQGTGKYNEQFF. Here the CDR3 DNA reads TGTGCCAGCAGCCAAGGGACAGGGAAGTACAATGAGCAGTTCTTC.

This clone was seen only a few times. V and J are TRBV27 and TRBJ2-7; 8 nucleotides agree with TRBD2. This CDR3 spans 14 amino acids. The germline V gene has CDR1 MNHEY and CDR2 SMNVEV (reference sequence). Trimming at V came to 6 bases and at J to 4 bases, leaving 8 bases not matched to a gene. DNA for the CDR3: TGTGCCAGCAGGACCGGGAGCGGGAGTTACGAGCAGTACTTC. Its translation is CASRTGSGSYEQYF.

Concerning this clone: Other nucleotide sequences from this sample produce the same CDR3. The chain's CDR3 is CASRGGLSTDTQYF. For the CDR3, the DNA is TGTGCCAGCAGGGGGGGATTAAGCACAGATACGCAGTATTTT. This rearrangement joins TRBV9 to TRBJ2-3, with TRBD2 as a possible D gene (6 bases). Germline V gives CDR1 SGDLS, CDR2 YYNGEE. V was clipped by 5 bases and J by 0 bases, with 10 bases between them. This CDR3 spans 14 amino acids.

This clone appeared a few times. Other DNA sequences of this sample code for an identical CDR3. The chain recombines TRBV5-1 with TRBJ2-2; 7 bases map to TRBD2. V gave up 0 bases and J gave up 4 bases; unmatched junction bases: 3. Germline V gene sequence: CDR1 SGHRS, CDR2 YFSETQ. This CDR3 is built from 15 residues. The CDR3 region has the DNA TGCGCCAGCAGCTTGGTGGCGGGAGTCACCGGGGAGCTGTTTTTT. Residues: CASSLVAGVTGELFF.

The CDR3 DNA reads TGTGCCAGCAGTGGGTGGGGACTAGCGACAGATACGCAGTATTTT. Translation gives CASSGWGLATDTQYF. The genes are TRBV28 and TRBJ2-3, with 10 bases matching TRBD2. The length of the CDR3 is 15 residues. With 5 bases clipped from V and 3 bases from J, the junction kept 5 bases outside the gene matches. CDR1 MDHEN and CDR2 SYDVKM come from the germline V gene. Full variable domain (remainder filled in from reference TRBV28 and TRBJ2-3): DVKVTQSSRYLVKRTGEKVFLECVQDMDHENMFWYRQDPGLGLRLIYFSYDVKMKEKGDIPEGYSVSREKKERFSLILESASTNQTSMYLCASSGWGLATDTQYFGPGTRLTVL.

V usage is TRBV4-2 and J usage is TRBJ1-2; D may be TRBD1 (6 bases). CDR1 is LGHNA and CDR2 is YNFKEQ in the germline V gene. V was cut by 3 bases and J by 5 bases, with 28 bases left in between. The CDR3 runs to 19 residues. The chain's CDR3 is CASSHQLTGASGQRYGYTF. The CDR3 DNA follows: TGTGCCAGCAGCCACCAATTGACAGGAGCGAGCGGCCAACGTTATGGCTACACCTTC.

The chain employs TRBV28 and TRBJ2-3; D perhaps matches TRBD2 (5 bases). Deletions cut 8 bases from V and 1 base from J, with 16 bases between. The CDR3 length is 15 residues. CDR1 and CDR2 from the germline V gene are MDHEN and SYDVKM. The CDR3 sequence is CASGSMGVGTDTQYF. The CDR3 nucleotides are TGTGCCAGCGGGAGTATGGGAGTGGGCACAGATACGCAGTATTTT.

V gene TRBV7-3 combines with J gene TRBJ2-5; 7 bases map to TRBD2. The germline V gene encodes CDR1 SGHTA and CDR2 FQGTGA. V gave up 7 bases and J gave up 5 bases; unmatched junction bases: 7. This CDR3 region has 13 residues. CDR3 residues: CASNDGGSETQYF. The CDR3 nucleotides read TGTGCCAGCAACGACGGGGGGTCGGAGACCCAGTACTTC.

This chain joins TRBV30 and TRBJ1-5; D ambiguous. This CDR3 has 17 amino acids. V was clipped by 1 base and J by 0 bases, with 16 bases between them. Germline lookup yields CDR1 GTSNPN and CDR2 SVGIG (reference sequence). CDR3 amino acids: CAWSGTLGEGSNQPQHF. DNA for the CDR3: TGTGCCTGGAGTGGGACTTTGGGCGAAGGTAGCAATCAGCCCCAGCATTTT.

This clone was observed a handful of times. The chain employs TRBV25-1 and TRBJ2-5; 7 bases align to TRBD1. The CDR3 contains 14 residues. The V gene end was trimmed by 5 bases and the J gene end by 2 bases; junction bases not matched to a gene: 5. CDR1 and CDR2 from the germline V gene are MGHDK and SYGVNS. As DNA, the CDR3 is TGTGCCAGCAGTCCCCGGGACAGACAAGAGACCCAGTACTTC. Amino acids: CASSPRDRQETQYF.

V gene TRBV19 combines with J gene TRBJ2-5; 11 bases are a match to TRBD1. The germline V gene encodes CDR1 LNHDA and CDR2 SQIVND (reference sequence). The CDR3 loop spans 14 amino acids. V shed 10 bases and J 2 bases; nucleotides not matched to a gene: 6. For the CDR3, the DNA is TGTGCCACCGCGAGGGACAGGGGGCAAGAGACCCAGTACTTC. Translating gives CATARDRGQETQYF.

V gene TRBV29-1 combines with J gene TRBJ1-5; no reliable D call. V dropped 6 bases and J dropped 0 bases, with 9 bases sitting between them. The CDR3 sequence is 13 residues long. Per the germline V gene, CDR1 is SQVTM and CDR2 is ANQGSEA. The CDR3 loop reads CSVRLNSNQPQHF. CDR3 nucleotides: TGCAGCGTGAGACTTAATAGCAATCAGCCCCAGCATTTT.

This clone has just a few counts. The rearrangement joins TRBV5-6 to TRBJ2-1; 8 bases map to TRBD2. V gave up 4 bases and J gave up 1 base; unmatched junction bases: 7. Germline V gives CDR1 SGHDT, CDR2 YYEEEE. The CDR3 contains 16 residues. The CDR3 protein is CASSLSGRRSYNEQFF. The CDR3 bases are TGTGCCAGCAGCCTCAGCGGGAGAAGGTCCTACAATGAGCAGTTCTTC.

This clone was observed a few times. The V call is TRBV11-2, the J call TRBJ1-3; TRBD1 is a possible D gene (6 bases). From germline, CDR1 is SGHAT and CDR2 FQNNGV. Trimming removed 5 bases at V and 2 bases at J, with 10 bases between. The CDR3 is 14 amino acids. CDR3 loop: CASSRGGPGNTIYF. CDR3 sequence (DNA): TGTGCCAGCAGCCGGGGGGGCCCTGGAAACACCATATATTTT.

In this sample, this clone turned up a few times. This sequence joins TRBV18 and TRBJ1-5; the D is unclear. V dropped 4 bases and J dropped 1 base, with 8 bases sitting between them. The CDR3 runs to 14 residues. Germline CDR1 reads KGHSH; CDR2 reads LQKENI. The CDR3 reads CASSRGQSNQPQHF. The CDR3 nucleotides are TGTGCCAGCTCACGCGGGCAGAGCAATCAGCCCCAGCATTTT.